A single sample gave rise to the 32 T cell receptor beta chains below, sequenced in a study of T cells after posttransplantation cyclophosphamide. Libraries were prepared by immunoSEQ multiplex PCR; TCRdb keeps only in-frame clonotypes and omits some of them. The data show approximately 41,000 clones, none appearing only once, with over 2% held by the ten largest. Sequenced sample: PBMCs. The source of these receptors is a man in his fifties in good health, CMV-negative, and a related stem cell transplant donor.

The genes are TRBV19 and TRBJ1-1; D gene uncertain. V lost 8 bases, J lost 0 bases, and 13 bases lay in between. There are 14 residues in the CDR3. Germline V gene sequence: CDR1 LNHDA, CDR2 SQIVND (reference sequence). The CDR3 DNA is TGTGCCAGTCGTGGAGTCGCGGTGAACACTGAAGCTTTCTTT. Translating it yields CASRGVAVNTEAFF.

This clone has ten or more counts. The chain uses TRBV5-5 and TRBJ2-3, with TRBD2 matching 10 bases. The V gene end was trimmed by 0 bases and the J gene end by 5 bases; junction bases not matched to a gene: 0. In germline, CDR1 is SGHKS, CDR2 YYEKEE (reference sequence). The CDR3 has 14 amino acids. Written as DNA, the CDR3 is TGTGCCAGCAGCTTGGAGCGGGAGGGAGATACGCAGTATTTT. The encoded protein is CASSLEREGDTQYF.

A few counts support this clone. V is TRBV5-1 and J is TRBJ2-5; a weak D match, TRBD2 (5 bases). Germline CDR1 reads SGHRS; CDR2 reads YFSETQ. CDR3 size: 14 residues. Trimming removed 1 base from V and 2 bases from J, with 9 bases in between. The CDR3 spells CASSLSSGQETQYF. Here the CDR3 DNA reads TGCGCCAGCAGCTTGAGCAGCGGACAAGAGACCCAGTACTTC.

This clone was counted a few times. The V and J genes are TRBV4-3 and TRBJ2-5, with 9 positions matching TRBD2. CDR3 length equals 18 residues. Germline V gene sequence: CDR1 LGHNA, CDR2 YSLEER. The V and J ends lost 4 bases and 2 bases, in that order; junction bases with no gene match: 14. CDR3 amino acids: CASSLGTSIDRKQETQYF. The CDR3 coding sequence is TGCGCCAGCAGCCTCGGGACTAGCATCGACCGAAAGCAAGAGACCCAGTACTTC.

This clone was detected ten times or more. J is TRBJ1-6 and V is TRBV11-2, with D uncertain. This CDR3 is 13 amino acids long. In germline, CDR1 is SGHAT, CDR2 FQNNGV. The V gene lost 2 bases and the J gene lost 7 bases, with 6 bases spanning the gap. The CDR3 spells CASSLPGNSPLHF. The DNA of the CDR3 is TGTGCCAGCAGCTTACCGGGGAATTCACCCCTCCACTTT.

This clone was found many times. This rearrangement joins TRBV7-9 to TRBJ2-1; 15 nucleotides line up with TRBD2. Germline V gene sequence: CDR1 SEHNR, CDR2 FQNEAQ (reference sequence). V lost 4 bases and J lost 0; bases outside the gene matches: 1. The CDR3 spans 17 residues. The CDR3: CASSWGLAGGSYNEQFF. The CDR3 DNA sequence: TGTGCCAGCAGCTGGGGACTAGCGGGGGGCTCCTACAATGAGCAGTTCTTC.

This chain links TRBV9 with TRBJ2-4; possible D gene TRBD2, 5 bases. Trimming removed 0 bases from V and 1 base from J, with 11 bases in between. Germline V lookup: CDR1 SGDLS, CDR2 YYNGEE. CDR3 length: 16 residues. In nucleotides, the CDR3 is TGTGCCAGCAGCGTAGCAGACTATGGGGCCAAAAACATTCAGTACTTC. Its translation: CASSVADYGAKNIQYF.

This clone was counted many times. The chain combines TRBV19 with TRBJ1-2; the D is unclear. V dropped 7 bases and J dropped 1 base, with 10 bases sitting between them. The CDR3 totals 13 residues. Germline CDR1 and CDR2: LNHDA and SQIVND (reference sequence). CDR3 nucleotides: TGTGCCAGTACTGTCAGGATTAACTATGGCTACACCTTC. Protein product: CASTVRINYGYTF.

This clone was observed many times. The CDR3 loop is CASSQDLYGRAAEQFF. The DNA of the CDR3 is TGCGCCAGCAGCCAAGATTTGTACGGGAGGGCCGCTGAGCAGTTCTTC. The rearrangement joins TRBV4-1 to TRBJ2-1; 8 bases agree with TRBD2. CDR1 and CDR2 (germline): MGHRA, YSYEKL. The CDR3 extends over 16 amino acids. The V gene end was trimmed by 0 bases and the J gene end by 9 bases; junction bases not matched to a gene: 10.

This clone was detected many times. The chain couples TRBV27 to TRBJ2-7; tentative D call: TRBD2 (6 bases). V was pared by 6 bases and J by 6 bases, with 15 bases between. The CDR3 loop spans 13 amino acids. CDR1 is MNHEY, CDR2 SMNVEV, per germline (reference sequence). For the CDR3, the DNA is TGTGCCAGCAGGGAGGGCCAAGAAGGCGAGCAGTACTTC. This gives the protein CASREGQEGEQYF.

The chain uses TRBV4-1 and TRBJ2-2, with a tentative D call TRBD2 (6 bases). The CDR3 length is 19 residues. Trimming stripped 2 bases from V and 0 bases from J, with 19 bases between. From germline, CDR1 is MGHRA and CDR2 YSYEKL. Here the CDR3 reads CASSQPGLRTTPNTGELFF. For the CDR3, the DNA is TGCGCCAGCAGCCAACCTGGACTACGGACGACACCGAACACCGGGGAGCTGTTTTTT.

This clone was seen many times. The chain recombines TRBV28 with TRBJ2-1; a weak D match, TRBD1 (5 bases). V was clipped by 5 bases and J by 3 bases, with 17 bases between them. Germline V lookup: CDR1 MDHEN, CDR2 SYDVKM. The CDR3 extends over 16 amino acids. CDR3 region: CASSVLGQDGYNEQFF. The CDR3 bases are TGTGCCAGCAGTGTACTGGGGCAGGATGGCTACAATGAGCAGTTCTTC.

At least ten counts were recorded for this clone. J is TRBJ1-1 and V is TRBV6-1; D remains ambiguous. Trimming took 5 bases from V and 1 from J, leaving 5 bases between them. The germline CDR1 and CDR2 sequences are MNHNS and SASEGT. The CDR3 is 12 residues long. CDR3 DNA sequence: TGTGCCAGCAGTTTATGGAACACTGAAGCTTTCTTT. As protein: CASSLWNTEAFF.

In this sample, this clone turned up many times. This chain connects TRBV5-1 to TRBJ2-3, with 7 bases fitting TRBD2. Germline assignment: CDR1 SGHRS and CDR2 YFSETQ. V was clipped by 4 bases and J by 5 bases; unmatched bases: 4. The CDR3 runs to 13 residues. The CDR3 sequence: CASSGGLGDTQYF. The CDR3 DNA follows: TGCGCCAGCAGCGGAGGACTAGGAGATACGCAGTATTTT. The whole variable domain, filled in from reference TRBV5-1 and TRBJ2-3, reads KAGVTQTPRYLIKTRGQQVTLSCSPISGHRSVSWYQQTPGQGLQFLFEYFSETQRNKGNFPGRFSGRQFSNSRSEMNVSTLELGDSALYLCASSGGLGDTQYFGPGTRLTVL.

This clone appeared many times. The chain couples TRBV5-1 to TRBJ2-7; D is perhaps TRBD1 (6 bases). The CDR3 runs 14 residues. Germline CDR1 SGHRS, CDR2 YFSETQ. Trimming took 0 bases from V and 3 from J, leaving 10 bases between them. The CDR3 nucleotides are TGCGCCAGCAGCTTGGCCGTAGGGGGCTACGAGCAGTACTTC. It is translated as CASSLAVGGYEQYF. The complete variable domain, with remaining parts taken from reference TRBV5-1 and TRBJ2-7, reads KAGVTQTPRYLIKTRGQQVTLSCSPISGHRSVSWYQQTPGQGLQFLFEYFSETQRNKGNFPGRFSGRQFSNSRSEMNVSTLELGDSALYLCASSLAVGGYEQYFGPGTRLTVT.

This clone was counted at least ten times. The chain joins TRBV9 to TRBJ1-2; a possible D gene is TRBD1 (6 bases). Trimming left V 5 bases short and J 7 bases short, with 12 bases between. This CDR3 is 12 amino acids long. Germline V gene sequence: CDR1 SGDLS, CDR2 YYNGEE. The CDR3 bases are TGTGCCAGCAGTACCGCACAGGGTGGCTACACCTTC. This sequence encodes CASSTAQGGYTF. Full variable domain (missing parts from reference TRBV9 and TRBJ1-2): DSGVTQTPKHLITATGQRVTLRCSPRSGDLSVYWYQQSLDQGLQFLIQYYNGEERAKGNILERFSAQQFPDLHSELNLSSLELGDSALYFCASSTAQGGYTFGSGTRLTVV.

This clone was found many times. This chain connects TRBV10-3 to TRBJ2-5, with a tentative D call TRBD2 (6 bases). V dropped 3 bases and J dropped 2 bases, with 16 bases sitting between them. There are 16 residues in the CDR3. Germline-derived CDR1 and CDR2 are ENHRY and SYGVKD. The CDR3 region is CAISEGAGWAQETQYF. In DNA, the CDR3 is TGTGCCATCAGTGAAGGGGCGGGATGGGCTCAAGAGACCCAGTACTTC.

This clone was seen ten or more times. The chain joins TRBV5-1 to TRBJ2-5; maybe TRBD1 (6 bases). The germline gives CDR1 SGHRS, CDR2 YFSETQ. V was pared by 4 bases and J by 4 bases, with 11 bases between. The CDR3 length is 13 residues. CDR3 in DNA: TGCGCCAGCAGCAACCAGGGGTCAGAGACCCAGTACTTC. It codes for CASSNQGSETQYF.

Many counts were recorded for this clone. The chain has TRBV6-5 and TRBJ1-4, with 7 bases lining up with TRBD1. The J segment lost 5 bases and the V segment lost 7 bases, leaving 7 bases of the junction unmatched. The germline V gene has CDR1 MNHEY and CDR2 SVGAGI. The CDR3 runs 14 residues. CDR3 DNA: TGTGCCAGCACTAGACAGGGAGAAAATGAAAAACTGTTTTTT. This sequence encodes CASTRQGENEKLFF.

In its sample, this clone was seen many times. This chain uses TRBV6-6 with TRBJ1-5; D gene uncertain. The V and J ends lost 2 bases and 0 bases respectively, with 8 bases between them. The V gene's germline CDR1 is MNHNY and CDR2 SVGAGI (reference sequence). This CDR3 comprises 15 residues. CDR3 in DNA: TGTGCCAGCAGTTACGGCGGAAATAGCAATCAGCCCCAGCATTTT. Its protein is CASSYGGNSNQPQHF.

At least ten counts were recorded for this clone. The gene calls are TRBV5-8 and TRBJ1-2, with TRBD1 matching 7 bases. The CDR3 runs 16 residues. With 3 bases clipped from V and 1 base from J, the junction kept 9 bases outside the gene matches. Germline V CDR1 and CDR2: SGHTS, YDEGEE. The CDR3 DNA reads as TGTGCCAGCAGCTCCCTGGGGCAGGGGGTTAACTATGGCTACACCTTC. It is translated as CASSSLGQGVNYGYTF.

Ten or more counts support this clone. The chain joins TRBV6-6 to TRBJ2-7, with TRBD1 identical over 12 bases. CDR1 and CDR2 from the germline V gene are MNHNY and SVGAGI (reference sequence). This CDR3 comprises 14 residues. With 5 bases clipped from V and 4 bases from J, the junction kept 3 bases outside the gene matches. The chain's CDR3 is CASSKGQGAYEQYF. As DNA, the CDR3 is TGTGCCAGCAGTAAGGGACAGGGGGCGTACGAGCAGTACTTC.

At least ten counts were recorded for this clone. This rearrangement joins TRBV9 to TRBJ2-7, with TRBD2 matching 10 bases. CDR1 and CDR2 from the germline V gene are SGDLS and YYNGEE. The V segment lost 0 bases and the J segment 4 bases; nucleotides outside the gene matches: 1. This CDR3 is built from 14 residues. CDR3 in DNA: TGTGCCAGCAGCGTAGGGACTAGCGGATACGAGCAGTACTTC. As protein: CASSVGTSGYEQYF.

This clone appeared many times. The chain employs TRBV25-1 and TRBJ2-2, with D possibly being TRBD1 (6 bases). The CDR3 covers 16 residues. From germline, CDR1 is MGHDK and CDR2 SYGVNS. Trimming pared 4 bases from V and 4 bases from J, leaving 16 bases between. The CDR3: CASSGPRQVGTGELFF. The CDR3 DNA follows: TGTGCCAGCAGTGGTCCCCGACAGGTTGGCACCGGGGAGCTGTTTTTT.

This clone was seen many times. The V and J genes are TRBV4-3 and TRBJ1-4; possible D gene TRBD1, 5 bases. This CDR3 has 14 amino acids. The V gene's germline CDR1 is LGHNA and CDR2 YSLEER. V lost 0 bases and J 14 bases, leaving 16 bases between the germline ends. The DNA of the CDR3 is TGCGCCAGCAGCCAAGATATACAGGTCGCCGAGCTGTTTTTT. Protein product: CASSQDIQVAELFF.

This clone was recorded many times. Other DNA sequences within the sample encode an identical CDR3. The rearrangement links TRBV6-5 to TRBJ1-1, with D hard to call. Germline CDR1 MNHEY, CDR2 SVGAGI. This CDR3 is built from 15 residues. Trimming pared 0 bases from V and 1 base from J, leaving 9 bases between. CDR3 nucleotides: TGTGCCAGCAGTTACTCGACGAGAGGGAACACTGAAGCTTTCTTT. Its translation is CASSYSTRGNTEAFF.

This clone is medium-sized by share. The chain couples TRBV6-1 to TRBJ2-7; a weak D match, TRBD1 (6 bases). The CDR3 consists of 15 residues. Per the germline V gene, CDR1 is MNHNS and CDR2 is SASEGT. The V gene lost 5 bases and the J gene lost 2 bases, with 16 bases spanning the gap. The chain's CDR3 is CASSLGKGETYEQYF. CDR3 nucleotides: TGTGCCAGCAGTCTCGGAAAGGGGGAAACCTACGAGCAGTACTTC.

In this sample, this clone turned up many times. This CDR3 is CATLRGQGVHEQYF. CDR3 coding DNA: TGTGCCACGCTTAGGGGACAGGGTGTCCACGAGCAGTACTTC. V is TRBV10-3 and J is TRBJ2-7; 9 nucleotides line up with TRBD1. Germline CDR1 is ENHRY and CDR2 is SYGVKD. Trimming removed 10 bases from V and 5 bases from J; junction bases left unmatched: 12. CDR3 length: 14 amino acids.

Many counts were recorded for this clone. The J gene is TRBJ2-7, the V gene TRBV5-1; no clear D gene. V was clipped by 0 bases and J by 6 bases, with 13 bases between them. The germline V gene encodes CDR1 SGHRS and CDR2 YFSETQ. The CDR3 totals 14 residues. In DNA, the CDR3 is TGCGCCAGCAGCTTGGGCCCCGGCGGATCCGAGCAGTACTTC. It codes for CASSLGPGGSEQYF.

This clone was counted at least ten times. The chain recombines TRBV6-6 with TRBJ1-2; perhaps TRBD1 as D (5 bases). The V end lost 4 bases, the J end lost 8 bases, and 17 bases lay between the germline ends. CDR1 and CDR2 (germline): MNHNY, SVGAGI (reference sequence). CDR3 size: 14 residues. The CDR3 here is CASSLQVVLTGYTF. CDR3 DNA sequence: TGTGCCAGCAGTTTACAGGTTGTTCTAACGGGCTACACCTTC.

Many counts were recorded for this clone. The chain has TRBV5-1 and TRBJ1-3, with TRBD1 matching over 9 bases. V was pared by 2 bases and J by 4 bases, with 7 bases of the junction left unmatched. Germline V CDR1 and CDR2: SGHRS, YFSETQ. The CDR3 is made up of 16 amino acids. The CDR3 reads CASSLIPGQGGNTIYF. The CDR3 DNA is TGCGCCAGCAGCTTAATACCGGGACAGGGAGGAAACACCATATATTTT.

This clone was seen repeatedly, ten times or more. This chain uses TRBV9 with TRBJ2-2, with D perhaps matching TRBD2 (5 bases). In germline, CDR1 is SGDLS, CDR2 YYNGEE. Trimming stripped 3 bases from V and 8 bases from J, with 8 bases between. This CDR3 is 12 amino acids long. CDR3 amino acids: CASSAWEGELFF. The CDR3 DNA reads TGTGCCAGCAGCGCGTGGGAGGGGGAGCTGTTTTTT. The variable domain in full, with the rest retrieved from reference TRBV9 and TRBJ2-2, is DSGVTQTPKHLITATGQRVTLRCSPRSGDLSVYWYQQSLDQGLQFLIQYYNGEERAKGNILERFSAQQFPDLHSELNLSSLELGDSALYFCASSAWEGELFFGEGSRLTVL.